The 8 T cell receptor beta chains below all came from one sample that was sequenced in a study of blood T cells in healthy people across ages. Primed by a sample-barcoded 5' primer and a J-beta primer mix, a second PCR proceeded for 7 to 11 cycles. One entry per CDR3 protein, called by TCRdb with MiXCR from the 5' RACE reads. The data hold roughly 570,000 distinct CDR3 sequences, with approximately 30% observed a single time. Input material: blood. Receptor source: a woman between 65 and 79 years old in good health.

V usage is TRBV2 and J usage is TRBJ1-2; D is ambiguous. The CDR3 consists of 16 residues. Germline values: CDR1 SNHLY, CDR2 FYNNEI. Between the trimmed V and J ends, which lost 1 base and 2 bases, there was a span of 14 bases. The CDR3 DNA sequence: TGTGCCAGCAGTGAAGAGGGTGTCAGCTCGAACTATGGCTACACCTTC. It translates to CASSEEGVSSNYGYTF.

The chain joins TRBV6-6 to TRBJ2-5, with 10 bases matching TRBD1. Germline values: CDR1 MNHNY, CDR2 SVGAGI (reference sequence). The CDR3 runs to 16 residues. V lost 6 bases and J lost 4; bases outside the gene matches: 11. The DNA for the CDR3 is TGTGCCAGCAGAGATACCGGGACAGGGGAAGGAGAGACCCAGTACTTC. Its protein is CASRDTGTGEGETQYF.

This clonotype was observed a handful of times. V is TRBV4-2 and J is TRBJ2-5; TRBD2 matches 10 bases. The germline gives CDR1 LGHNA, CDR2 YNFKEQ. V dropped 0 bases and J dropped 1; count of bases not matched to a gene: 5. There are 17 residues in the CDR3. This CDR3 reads CASSQEYQRGGQETQYF. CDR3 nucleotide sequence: TGTGCCAGCAGCCAAGAGTACCAGCGGGGGGGCCAAGAGACCCAGTACTTC.

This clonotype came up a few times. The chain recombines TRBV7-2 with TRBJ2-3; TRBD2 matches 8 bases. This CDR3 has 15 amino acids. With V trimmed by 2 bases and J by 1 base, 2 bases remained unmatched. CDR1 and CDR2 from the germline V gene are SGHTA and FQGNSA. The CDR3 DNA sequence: TGTGCCAGCAGCTTATTGCGGGGGGGCACAGATACGCAGTATTTT. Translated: CASSLLRGGTDTQYF. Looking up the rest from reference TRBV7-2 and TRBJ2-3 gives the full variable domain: GAGVSQSPSNKVTEKGKDVELRCDPISGHTALYWYRQSLGQGLEFLIYFQGNSAPDKSGLPSDRFSAERTGGSVSTLTIQRTQQEDSAVYLCASSLLRGGTDTQYFGPGTRLTVL.

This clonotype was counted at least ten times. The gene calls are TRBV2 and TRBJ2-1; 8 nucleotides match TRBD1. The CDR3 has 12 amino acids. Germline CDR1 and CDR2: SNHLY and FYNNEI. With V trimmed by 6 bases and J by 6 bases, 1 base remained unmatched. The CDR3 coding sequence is TGTGCCAGCAGAGACAGGGGCAATGAGCAGTTCTTC. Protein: CASRDRGNEQFF.

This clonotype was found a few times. In DNA, the CDR3 is TGTGCCAGCAAGGCGGCAGAGAACACTGAAGCTTTCTTT. Protein product: CASKAAENTEAFF. The chain couples TRBV6-6 to TRBJ1-1; D gene ambiguous. The CDR3 sequence is 13 residues long. Germline loops: CDR1 MNHNY, CDR2 SVGAGI (reference sequence). The germline V and J ends were trimmed by 7 bases and 1 base, with 10 bases remaining between them.

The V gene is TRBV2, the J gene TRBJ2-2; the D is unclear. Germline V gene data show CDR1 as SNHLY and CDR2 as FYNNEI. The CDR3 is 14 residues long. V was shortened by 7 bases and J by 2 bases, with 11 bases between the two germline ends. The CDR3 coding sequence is TGTGCCAGCACGCCGGAACCTAACACCGGGGAGCTGTTTTTT. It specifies CASTPEPNTGELFF.

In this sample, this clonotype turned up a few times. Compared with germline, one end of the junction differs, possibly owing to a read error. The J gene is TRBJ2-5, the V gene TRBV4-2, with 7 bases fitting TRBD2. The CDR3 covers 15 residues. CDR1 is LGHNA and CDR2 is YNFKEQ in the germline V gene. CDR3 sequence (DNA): TGTGCCAGCAGCCAAGATGGGAGGGCCCAAGAGGCCCAGTACTTC. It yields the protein CASSQDGRAQEAQYF.